This entry lists 15 T cell receptor beta chains sequenced from one sample in a study of shared clonotypes between healthy human individuals. Assay: immunoSEQ multiplex PCR; the TCRdb copy retains only in-frame clones and omits some. The sample consists of about a million clones, roughly 80% of them appearing once. The sequenced sample was memory CD4+ T cells from PBMCs. As for subset: CD45RA-negative fraction. The receptors originated from a man younger than 35 in good health. Some clones in this sample may be carry-over from other donors' samples.

About this clone: With only one base between it and a far larger clone, this is likely a read error. This chain uses TRBV6-4 with TRBJ2-2; perhaps TRBD2 as D (5 bases). Germline CDR1 is MRHNA and CDR2 is SNTAGT. The CDR3 has 13 residues. The CDR3 region has the DNA TGTGCCAGCAGTGAAAGGGATGCCGGGGAGCCGTTTTTT. This codes for CASSERDAGEPFF.

This clone was picked up a small number of times. The genes are TRBV19 and TRBJ1-5; the D is unclear. Germline V gene sequence: CDR1 LNHDA, CDR2 SQIVND (reference sequence). V was shortened by 7 bases and J by 2 bases, with 9 bases between the two germline ends. This CDR3 has 13 residues. In DNA form, the CDR3 reads TGTGCCAGTACAGAGCAGGGCAATCAGCCCCAGCATTTT. This encodes CASTEQGNQPQHF.

The chain is built from TRBV7-2 and TRBJ2-1; 7 bases agree with TRBD1. V shed 8 bases, J shed 4 bases, and the junction held 8 bases outside the gene matches. The CDR3 has 14 residues. Germline V CDR1 and CDR2: SGHTA, FQGNSA. The CDR3 region is CASAKGTAYNEQFF. CDR3 sequence (DNA): TGTGCCAGCGCTAAGGGGACAGCATACAATGAGCAGTTCTTC.

V usage is TRBV9 and J usage is TRBJ2-3, with D possibly being TRBD1 or TRBD2 (5 bases each). Trimming removed 4 bases from V and 5 bases from J, with 20 bases in between. CDR1 and CDR2 (germline): SGDLS, YYNGEE. The CDR3 spans 16 residues. The CDR3 protein is CASSYSGRDGGDTQYF. The CDR3 DNA reads as TGTGCCAGCAGCTATTCCGGCCGGGACGGTGGAGATACGCAGTATTTT.

The chain has TRBV2 and TRBJ1-5, with 7 bases identical to TRBD1. The CDR3 totals 15 residues. Germline values: CDR1 SNHLY, CDR2 FYNNEI. V trimming: 7 bases; J trimming: 1 base; junction bases outside the gene matches: 7. In DNA, the CDR3 is TGTGCCAGCAAAGCAGGGGGACTGAGCAATCAGCCCCAGCATTTT. Translation: CASKAGGLSNQPQHF. The complete variable domain, with remaining parts taken from reference TRBV2 and TRBJ1-5, reads EPEVTQTPSHQVTQMGQEVILRCVPISNHLYFYWYRQILGQKVEFLVSFYNNEISEKSEIFDDQFSVERPDGSNFTLKIRSTKLEDSAMYFCASKAGGLSNQPQHFGDGTRLSIL.

This clone appeared once. The chain has TRBV11-1 and TRBJ2-7, with D uncertain. Per germline, CDR1 SGHAT and CDR2 FQDESV (reference sequence). V lost 1 base and J lost 2, with 18 bases in between. The CDR3 has 17 amino acids. The CDR3 reads CASSLVVERARTYEQYF. CDR3 DNA sequence: TGTGCCAGCAGCTTAGTTGTTGAACGGGCCAGAACCTACGAGCAGTACTTC.

The CDR3 nucleotides are TGTGCCAGCAGTCTAGCGGGCACAGATACGCAGTATTTT. This gives the protein CASSLAGTDTQYF. The chain is built from TRBV6-5 and TRBJ2-3; TRBD2 agrees at 7 bases. CDR1 is MNHEY and CDR2 is SVGAGI in the germline V gene. The CDR3 totals 13 residues. The ends lost 5 bases at V and 1 base at J; junction bases unmatched: 0.

About this clone itself: A much larger clonotype is one base distant, so this may be a read error. In the same sample, other DNA sequences code for this CDR3. V is TRBV7-2 and J is TRBJ2-7; no reliable D call. This CDR3 region has 11 residues. CDR1 is SGHTA, CDR2 FQGNSA, per germline. Between the trimmed V and J ends, which lost 4 bases and 2 bases, there was a span of 3 bases. The CDR3 DNA follows: TGTGCCAGCAGCTCCACCTACGAGCAGTACTTC. Its translation is CASSSTYEQYF.

The V gene is TRBV5-1, the J gene TRBJ2-5; D is unclear. In germline, CDR1 is SGHRS, CDR2 YFSETQ. CDR3 length equals 15 residues. The V end was cut by 0 bases, the J end by 5 bases, with 14 bases between. In DNA form, the CDR3 reads TGCGCCAGCAGCTTGGCGGTGACGGTTAAGGAGACCCAGTACTTC. Its protein is CASSLAVTVKETQYF.

The chain recombines TRBV19 with TRBJ2-7, with 8 positions matching TRBD1. This CDR3 contains 15 residues. The J segment lost 1 base and the V segment lost 10 bases, leaving 12 bases of the junction unmatched. Germline loops: CDR1 LNHDA, CDR2 SQIVND (reference sequence). CDR3: CATLGRRQGSYEQYF. The CDR3 coding sequence is TGTGCCACTCTTGGTCGGAGACAGGGGTCCTACGAGCAGTACTTC.

The chain is built from TRBV7-9 and TRBJ1-1; D not certain. CDR1 and CDR2 from the germline V gene are SEHNR and FQNEAQ (reference sequence). This CDR3 has 13 residues. V lost 3 bases and J 11 bases, leaving 16 bases between the germline ends. DNA for the CDR3: TGTGCCAGCAGCTTCGGAGAGTCCCCTGGGGCTTTCTTT. This encodes CASSFGESPGAFF.

The chain is built from TRBV2 and TRBJ2-1; 7 bases line up with TRBD2. V dropped 6 bases and J dropped 15; count of bases not matched to a gene: 14. Germline V CDR1 and CDR2: SNHLY, FYNNEI. The length of the CDR3 is 13 residues. CDR3 sequence reads: CASSRRELLVPFF. CDR3 DNA: TGTGCCAGCAGCCGGCGGGAGCTTCTGGTGCCGTTCTTC.

The gene calls are TRBV7-2 and TRBJ2-7; no clear D. The germline V gene has CDR1 SGHTA and CDR2 FQGNSA. Trimming stripped 1 base from V and 4 bases from J, with 8 bases between. This CDR3 has 13 amino acids. CDR3 sequence reads: CASSLGWQYEQYF. The DNA for the CDR3 is TGTGCCAGCAGCTTAGGCTGGCAATACGAGCAGTACTTC. The full variable domain, with the rest looked up from reference TRBV7-2 and TRBJ2-7, is GAGVSQSPSNKVTEKGKDVELRCDPISGHTALYWYRQSLGQGLEFLIYFQGNSAPDKSGLPSDRFSAERTGGSVSTLTIQRTQQEDSAVYLCASSLGWQYEQYFGPGTRLTVT.

V usage is TRBV10-3 and J usage is TRBJ2-7, with TRBD2 identical over 9 bases. Per germline, CDR1 ENHRY and CDR2 SYGVKD. Trimming took 4 bases from V and 2 from J; bases not matched to a gene: 3. The CDR3 extends over 14 amino acids. The CDR3 DNA sequence: TGTGCCATCAGTGGGGCGGGAGGGCCCTACGAGCAGTACTTC. It yields the protein CAISGAGGPYEQYF.

V and J are TRBV30 and TRBJ2-2, with D uncertain. There are 13 residues in the CDR3. Germline CDR1 and CDR2: GTSNPN and SVGIG (reference sequence). Trimming shortened V by 0 bases and J by 5 bases, and 7 bases separated the two germline ends. In DNA, the CDR3 is TGTGCCTGGAGTGTAAAAGGGACCGGGGAGCTGTTTTTT. Its protein is CAWSVKGTGELFF.